These 7 T cell receptor beta chains were sequenced from one sample in a study of technical replicates of blood from a handful of donors. Produced via immunoSEQ multiplex PCR; TCRdb's table is partial and in-frame only. The sample holds 8,700 or so clones, around 92% seen once. Sequenced material: PBMCs. The receptors come from a human donor in good health.

The chain is built from TRBV27 and TRBJ2-5, with 12 nucleotides matching TRBD2. Trimming removed 8 bases from V and 5 bases from J; junction bases left unmatched: 9. Germline CDR1 is MNHEY and CDR2 is SMNVEV (reference sequence). CDR3 length equals 15 residues. The CDR3 sequence is CASWAGLAGGETQYF. Written as DNA, the CDR3 is TGTGCCAGCTGGGCTGGGCTAGCGGGAGGGGAGACCCAGTACTTC.

The V call is TRBV28, the J call TRBJ2-2; D possibly corresponds to TRBD2 (6 bases). Germline V gene data show CDR1 as MDHEN and CDR2 as SYDVKM. The germline V and J ends were trimmed by 6 bases and 2 bases, with 10 bases remaining between them. The CDR3 has 14 amino acids. CDR3 in DNA: TGTGCCAGCAGCAACGGGGGAAACACCGGGGAGCTGTTTTTT. It translates to CASSNGGNTGELFF. Drawing the rest from reference TRBV28 and TRBJ2-2, the complete variable domain is DVKVTQSSRYLVKRTGEKVFLECVQDMDHENMFWYRQDPGLGLRLIYFSYDVKMKEKGDIPEGYSVSREKKERFSLILESASTNQTSMYLCASSNGGNTGELFFGEGSRLTVL.

The chain combines TRBV5-6 with TRBJ2-7, with 8 bases aligning to TRBD2. CDR3 length equals 16 residues. The junction had 13 bases not matched to a gene; V was cut back by 4 bases and J by 4 bases. The germline gives CDR1 SGHDT, CDR2 YYEEEE. CDR3 sequence: CASSPYGGRGGYEQYF. As DNA, the CDR3 is TGTGCCAGCAGCCCTTATGGGGGCCGGGGGGGATACGAGCAGTACTTC.

The gene calls are TRBV5-1 and TRBJ1-1; no clear D. V gave up 0 bases and J gave up 2 bases, with 5 bases separating them. Germline CDR1 is SGHRS and CDR2 is YFSETQ. CDR3 length: 13 amino acids. The CDR3 nucleotides read TGCGCCAGCAGCTTGGATTATAACACTGAAGCTTTCTTT. Translated, it gives CASSLDYNTEAFF.

The chain uses TRBV10-3 and TRBJ1-5, with 10 bases lining up with TRBD1. CDR1 ENHRY and CDR2 SYGVKD come from the germline V gene. J gave up 7 bases and V 3 bases, and 3 bases lay outside the gene matches. The CDR3 covers 14 residues. Here the CDR3 DNA reads TGTGCCATCAGTGATGGGACAGGGGTGCAGCCCCAGCATTTT. Translated: CAISDGTGVQPQHF.

The rearrangement links TRBV10-2 to TRBJ1-1; no definite D call. The V end lost 5 bases, the J end lost 5 bases, and 21 bases lay between the germline ends. This CDR3 region has 16 residues. Germline V CDR1 and CDR2: WSHSY, SAAADI. CDR3 bases: TGCGCCAGCAGTTTCTTAGCGGGTGCCCAAGGGACTGAAGCTTTCTTT. Its protein is CASSFLAGAQGTEAFF.

The V gene is TRBV30, the J gene TRBJ1-3, with a possible D match to TRBD1 (5 bases). This CDR3 is 14 amino acids long. Deletions cut 3 bases from V and 7 bases from J, with 16 bases between. Germline CDR1 is GTSNPN and CDR2 is SVGIG (reference sequence). The DNA of the CDR3 is TGTGCCTGGAGGAAGGTTCTCGGGGGTAACACCATATATTTT. It encodes CAWRKVLGGNTIYF.